This T cell receptor beta chain was sequenced during a study of PD-1 blockade in classical Hodgkin lymphoma. Study observations and caveats: For complete responders, baseline diversity was comparable to that of newly diagnosed patients. Newly diagnosed patients were reported to exhibit reduced baseline TCR diversity relative to healthy donors. A significant rise in TCR diversity by C4D1 was seen for CD4+ but not CD8+ cells. Exclusion covered patients beginning nivolumab under 1 year post-ASCT.

Exposure to brentuximab vedotin varied, and each patient had relapsed following autologous stem cell transplantation. Note on this clone: No antigen is known for it.

Between the trimmed V and J ends, which lost 0 bases and 3 bases, there was a span of 19 bases. The CDR3 spans 17 residues. CDR1 and CDR2 from the germline V gene are SGHRS and YFSETQ. The repertoire was sequenced with immunoSEQ multiplex PCR; TCRdb's copy has only in-frame clones and lacks some. The sample consists of around 91,000 clones, roughly 80% of them appearing once. The source material was peripheral blood mononuclear cells (PBMCs), sampled before the second cycle of nivolumab. The sequence was collected from a human donor with classical Hodgkin lymphoma. This chain links TRBV5-1 with TRBJ2-7, with D perhaps TRBD2 (7 bases). The CDR3 region is CASSLGAGAGHLYEQYF. DNA of the CDR3: TGCGCCAGCAGCTTGGGTGCGGGGGCGGGACACCTCTACGAGCAGTACTTC.